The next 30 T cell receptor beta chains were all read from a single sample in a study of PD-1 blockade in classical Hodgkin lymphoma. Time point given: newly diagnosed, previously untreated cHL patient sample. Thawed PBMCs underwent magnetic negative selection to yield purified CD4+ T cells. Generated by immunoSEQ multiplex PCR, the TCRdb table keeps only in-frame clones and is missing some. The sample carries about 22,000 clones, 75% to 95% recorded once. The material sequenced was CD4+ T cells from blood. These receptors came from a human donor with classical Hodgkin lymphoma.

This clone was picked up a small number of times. The DNA for the CDR3 is TGCGCCAGCAGTGAGGACAGGGGCCCCACCGGGGAGCTGTTTTTT. The encoded protein is CASSEDRGPTGELFF. The chain has TRBV10-1 and TRBJ2-2, with 8 positions matching TRBD1. Germline-derived CDR1 and CDR2 are WNHNN and SYGVQD (reference sequence). The CDR3 spans 15 residues. V was pared by 2 bases and J by 4 bases, with 3 bases of the junction left unmatched.

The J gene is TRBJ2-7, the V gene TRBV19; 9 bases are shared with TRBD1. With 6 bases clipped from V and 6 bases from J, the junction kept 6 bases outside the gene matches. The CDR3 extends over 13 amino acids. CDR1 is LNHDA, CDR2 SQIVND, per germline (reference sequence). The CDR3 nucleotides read TGTGCCAGTAGGGGACAGGGTCTCCGCGAGCAGTACTTC. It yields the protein CASRGQGLREQYF.

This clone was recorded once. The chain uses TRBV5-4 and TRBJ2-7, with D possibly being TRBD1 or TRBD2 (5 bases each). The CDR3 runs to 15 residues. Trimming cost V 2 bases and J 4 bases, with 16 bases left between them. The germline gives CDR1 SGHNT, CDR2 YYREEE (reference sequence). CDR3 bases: TGTGCCAGCAGCTTAGGAGGTCCATCAGGGTACGAGCAGTACTTC. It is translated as CASSLGGPSGYEQYF.

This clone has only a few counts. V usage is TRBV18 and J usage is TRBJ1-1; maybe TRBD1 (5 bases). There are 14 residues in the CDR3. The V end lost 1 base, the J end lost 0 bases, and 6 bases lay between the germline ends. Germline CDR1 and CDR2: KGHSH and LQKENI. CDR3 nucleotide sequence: TGTGCCAGCTCACCACAGGGGATGAACACTGAAGCTTTCTTT. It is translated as CASSPQGMNTEAFF.

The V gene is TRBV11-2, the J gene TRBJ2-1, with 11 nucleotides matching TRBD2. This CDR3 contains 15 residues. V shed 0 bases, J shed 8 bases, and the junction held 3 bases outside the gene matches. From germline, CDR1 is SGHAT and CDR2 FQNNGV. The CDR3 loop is CASSLELAGDDEQFF. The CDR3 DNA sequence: TGTGCCAGCAGCTTAGAACTAGCGGGGGATGATGAGCAGTTCTTC.

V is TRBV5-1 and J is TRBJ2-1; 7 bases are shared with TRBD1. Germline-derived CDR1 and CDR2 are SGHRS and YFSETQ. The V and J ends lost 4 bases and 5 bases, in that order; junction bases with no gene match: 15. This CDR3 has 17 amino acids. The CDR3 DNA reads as TGCGCCAGCAGCGTGACAGGGTTCGTTGGGGAAAACAATGAGCAGTTCTTC. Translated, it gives CASSVTGFVGENNEQFF. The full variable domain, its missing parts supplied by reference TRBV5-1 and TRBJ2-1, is KAGVTQTPRYLIKTRGQQVTLSCSPISGHRSVSWYQQTPGQGLQFLFEYFSETQRNKGNFPGRFSGRQFSNSRSEMNVSTLELGDSALYLCASSVTGFVGENNEQFFGPGTRLTVL.

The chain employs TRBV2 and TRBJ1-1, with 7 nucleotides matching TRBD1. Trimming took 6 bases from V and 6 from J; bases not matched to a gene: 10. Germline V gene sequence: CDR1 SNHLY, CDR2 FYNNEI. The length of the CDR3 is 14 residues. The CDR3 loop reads CASRRQGGNSEAFF. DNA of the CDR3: TGTGCCAGCAGAAGACAGGGTGGGAATTCTGAAGCTTTCTTT.

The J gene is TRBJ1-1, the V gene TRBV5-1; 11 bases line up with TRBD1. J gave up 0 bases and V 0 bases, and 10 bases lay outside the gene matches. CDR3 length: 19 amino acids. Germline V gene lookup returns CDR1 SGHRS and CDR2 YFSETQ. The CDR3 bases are TGCGCCAGCAGCTTGGCGGGCGGACAGGGGGCAAGAATGAACACTGAAGCTTTCTTT. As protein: CASSLAGGQGARMNTEAFF.

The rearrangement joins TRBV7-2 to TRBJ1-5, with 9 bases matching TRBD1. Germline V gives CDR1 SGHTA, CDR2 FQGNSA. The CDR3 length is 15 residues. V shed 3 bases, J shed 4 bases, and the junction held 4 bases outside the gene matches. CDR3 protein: CASSFDRGMNQPQHF. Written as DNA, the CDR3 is TGTGCCAGCAGCTTCGACAGGGGGATGAATCAGCCCCAGCATTTT.

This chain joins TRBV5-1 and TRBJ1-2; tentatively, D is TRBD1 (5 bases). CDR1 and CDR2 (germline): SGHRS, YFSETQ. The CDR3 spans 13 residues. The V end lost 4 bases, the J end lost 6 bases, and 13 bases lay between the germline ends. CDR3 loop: CASSRVGDHGYTF. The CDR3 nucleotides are TGCGCCAGCAGCCGGGTCGGGGACCATGGCTACACCTTC.

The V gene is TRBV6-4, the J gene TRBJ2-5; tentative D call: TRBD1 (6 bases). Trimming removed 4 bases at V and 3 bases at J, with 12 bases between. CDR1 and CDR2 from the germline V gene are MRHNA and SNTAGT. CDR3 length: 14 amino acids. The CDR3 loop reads CASSAGAGKETQYF. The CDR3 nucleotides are TGTGCCAGCAGTGCAGGGGCCGGAAAAGAGACCCAGTACTTC.

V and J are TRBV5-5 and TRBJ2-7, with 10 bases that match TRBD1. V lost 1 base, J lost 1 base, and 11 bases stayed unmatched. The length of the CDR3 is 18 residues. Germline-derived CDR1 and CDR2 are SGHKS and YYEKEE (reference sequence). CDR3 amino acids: CASSLSRDRGHLSYEQYF. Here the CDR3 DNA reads TGTGCCAGCAGCTTGTCTAGGGACAGGGGTCATCTTTCCTACGAGCAGTACTTC.

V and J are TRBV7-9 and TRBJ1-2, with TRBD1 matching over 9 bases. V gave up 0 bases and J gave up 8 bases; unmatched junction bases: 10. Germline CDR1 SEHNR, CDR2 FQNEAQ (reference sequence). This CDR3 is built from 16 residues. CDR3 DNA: TGTGCCAGCAGCTTAGCGGGACAGGGAGAGGGAGGCGGCTACACCTTC. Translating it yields CASSLAGQGEGGGYTF.

The CDR3 spells CASSLHQETQYF. The CDR3 DNA follows: TGTGCCAGCAGCTTACACCAAGAGACCCAGTACTTC. The J gene is TRBJ2-5, the V gene TRBV7-2; D gene ambiguous. V dropped 2 bases and J dropped 0 bases, with 1 base sitting between them. Germline V gives CDR1 SGHTA, CDR2 FQGNSA. CDR3 size: 12 residues.

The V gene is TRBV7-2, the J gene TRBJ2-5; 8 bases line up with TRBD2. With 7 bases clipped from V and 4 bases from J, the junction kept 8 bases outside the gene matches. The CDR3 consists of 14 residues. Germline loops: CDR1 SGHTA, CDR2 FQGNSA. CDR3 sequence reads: CASTPGGARETQYF. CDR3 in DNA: TGTGCCAGCACCCCCGGGGGGGCACGAGAGACCCAGTACTTC. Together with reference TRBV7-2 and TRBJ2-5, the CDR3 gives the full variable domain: GAGVSQSPSNKVTEKGKDVELRCDPISGHTALYWYRQSLGQGLEFLIYFQGNSAPDKSGLPSDRFSAERTGGSVSTLTIQRTQQEDSAVYLCASTPGGARETQYFGPGTRLLVL.

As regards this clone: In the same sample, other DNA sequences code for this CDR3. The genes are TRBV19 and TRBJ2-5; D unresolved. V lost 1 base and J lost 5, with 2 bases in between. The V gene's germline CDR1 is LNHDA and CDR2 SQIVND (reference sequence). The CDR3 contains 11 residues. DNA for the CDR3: TGTGCCAGTAGTATAGCGGAGACCCAGTACTTC. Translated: CASSIAETQYF.

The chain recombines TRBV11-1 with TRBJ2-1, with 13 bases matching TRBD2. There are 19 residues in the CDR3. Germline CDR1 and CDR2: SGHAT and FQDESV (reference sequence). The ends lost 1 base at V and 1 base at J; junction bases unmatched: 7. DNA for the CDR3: TGTGCCAGCAGCTTAGGGACCCGACTAGCGGGGGGTTCCTACAATGAGCAGTTCTTC. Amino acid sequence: CASSLGTRLAGGSYNEQFF.

The CDR3 loop is CASSLLTGQASYEQYF. Here the CDR3 DNA reads TGCGCCAGCAGCCTATTAACGGGACAGGCTTCCTACGAGCAGTACTTC. The V call is TRBV5-1, the J call TRBJ2-7; 8 bases map to TRBD1. CDR3 length: 16 amino acids. The ends lost 4 bases at V and 1 base at J; junction bases unmatched: 10. The germline CDR1 and CDR2 sequences are SGHRS and YFSETQ.

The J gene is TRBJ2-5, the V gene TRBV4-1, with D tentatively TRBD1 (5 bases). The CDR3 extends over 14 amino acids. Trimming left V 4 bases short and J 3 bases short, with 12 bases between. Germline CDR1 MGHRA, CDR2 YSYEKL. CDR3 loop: CASSLRVREETQYF. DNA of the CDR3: TGCGCCAGCAGCCTCAGGGTCCGGGAAGAGACCCAGTACTTC.

The CDR3 DNA follows: TGTGCCAGCAGCCCCCGTGATCGGTCCTACAATGAGCAGTTCTTC. This codes for CASSPRDRSYNEQFF. The gene calls are TRBV9 and TRBJ2-1; unclear D gene. Germline loops: CDR1 SGDLS, CDR2 YYNGEE. V lost 4 bases, J lost 1 base, and 12 bases lay in between. The CDR3 length is 15 residues.

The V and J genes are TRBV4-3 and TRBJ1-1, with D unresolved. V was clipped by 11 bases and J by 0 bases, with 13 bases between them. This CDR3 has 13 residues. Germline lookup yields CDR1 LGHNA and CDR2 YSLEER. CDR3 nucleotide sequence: TGCGCCGCGTCCCATCCCCTGAACACTGAAGCTTTCTTT. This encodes CAASHPLNTEAFF.

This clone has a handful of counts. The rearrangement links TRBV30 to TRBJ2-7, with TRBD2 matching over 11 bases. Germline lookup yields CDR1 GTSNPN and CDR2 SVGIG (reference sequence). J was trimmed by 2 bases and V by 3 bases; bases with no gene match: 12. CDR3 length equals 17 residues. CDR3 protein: CAWSLPPRLAGTYEQYF. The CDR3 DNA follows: TGTGCCTGGAGCCTACCCCCCCGACTAGCGGGGACCTACGAGCAGTACTTC.

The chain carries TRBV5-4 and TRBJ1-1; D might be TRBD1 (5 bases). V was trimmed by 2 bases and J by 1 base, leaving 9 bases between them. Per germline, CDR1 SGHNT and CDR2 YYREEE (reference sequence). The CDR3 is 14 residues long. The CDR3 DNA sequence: TGTGCCAGCAGCTTCGGGGCGAGGAACACTGAAGCTTTCTTT. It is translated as CASSFGARNTEAFF.

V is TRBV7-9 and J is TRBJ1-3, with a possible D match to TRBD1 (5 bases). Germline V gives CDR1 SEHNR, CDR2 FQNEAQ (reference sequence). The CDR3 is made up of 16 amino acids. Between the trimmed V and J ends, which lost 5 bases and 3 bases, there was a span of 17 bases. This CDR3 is CASSPSGWGDGNTIYF. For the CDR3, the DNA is TGTGCCAGCAGCCCCTCCGGGTGGGGCGATGGAAACACCATATATTTT.

CDR3 in amino acids: CASSLVLGGANTEAFF. The DNA of the CDR3 is TGTGCCAGCAGCTTGGTCCTGGGAGGGGCCAACACTGAAGCTTTCTTT. This chain uses TRBV5-4 with TRBJ1-1; tentative D call: TRBD1 (5 bases). CDR1 is SGHNT, CDR2 YYREEE, per germline (reference sequence). Deletions cut 0 bases from V and 2 bases from J, with 14 bases between. The CDR3 totals 16 residues.

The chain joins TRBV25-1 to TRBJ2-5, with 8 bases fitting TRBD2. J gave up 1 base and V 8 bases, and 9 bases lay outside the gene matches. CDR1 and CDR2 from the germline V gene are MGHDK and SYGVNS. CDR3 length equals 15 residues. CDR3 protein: CASANGRGVQETQYF. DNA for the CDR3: TGTGCCAGCGCAAACGGGAGGGGGGTCCAAGAGACCCAGTACTTC.

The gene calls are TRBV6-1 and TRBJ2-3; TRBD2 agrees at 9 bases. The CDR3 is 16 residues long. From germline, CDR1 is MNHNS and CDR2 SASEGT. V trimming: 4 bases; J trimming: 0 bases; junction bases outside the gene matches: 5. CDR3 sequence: CASSATSGSSTDTQYF. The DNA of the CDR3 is TGTGCCAGCAGTGCGACTAGCGGATCGAGCACAGATACGCAGTATTTT.

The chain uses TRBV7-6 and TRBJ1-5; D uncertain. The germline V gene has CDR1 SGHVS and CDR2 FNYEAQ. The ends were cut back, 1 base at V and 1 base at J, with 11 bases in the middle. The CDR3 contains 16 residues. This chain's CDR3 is CASSLGGWESNQPQHF. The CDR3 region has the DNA TGTGCCAGCAGCTTAGGTGGGTGGGAGAGCAATCAGCCCCAGCATTTT.

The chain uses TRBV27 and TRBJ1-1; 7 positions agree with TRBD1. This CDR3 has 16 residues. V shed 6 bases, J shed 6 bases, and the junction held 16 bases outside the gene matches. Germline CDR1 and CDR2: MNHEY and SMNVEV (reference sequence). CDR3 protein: CASSPRGQAPLSEAFF. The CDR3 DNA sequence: TGTGCCAGCAGCCCCCGAGGACAGGCACCTTTGTCTGAAGCTTTCTTT.

CDR3 bases: TGCGCCAGCAGCCAAGACATGGTCGTGGGGGGGGCCGGGGAGCTGTTTTTT. Translated, it gives CASSQDMVVGGAGELFF. The V gene is TRBV4-3, the J gene TRBJ2-2; the match to TRBD2 covers 7 bases. Germline CDR1 and CDR2: LGHNA and YSLEER. Trimming removed 0 bases from V and 6 bases from J; junction bases left unmatched: 10. The CDR3 length is 17 residues.